A single sample is the source of the 16 T cell receptor beta chains below, sequenced in a study of control samples from healthy donors and cancer patients. Generated by immunoSEQ multiplex PCR, the TCRdb table keeps only in-frame clones and is missing some. The sample consists of about 160,000 clones, about 94% of them appearing once. Sequenced input: blood. The receptors shown here come from a woman aged 25 to 45 in good health.

J is TRBJ1-6 and V is TRBV13, with D unclear. The germline V and J ends were trimmed by 4 bases and 6 bases, with 10 bases remaining between them. The CDR3 has 14 amino acids. CDR1 is PRHDT, CDR2 FYEKMQ, per germline (reference sequence). CDR3 amino acids: CASSSRGSNSPLHF. In DNA form, the CDR3 reads TGTGCCAGCAGCTCTCGAGGGTCTAATTCACCCCTCCACTTT.

This chain uses TRBV24-1 with TRBJ1-5; D unclear. Trimming pared 5 bases from V and 1 base from J, leaving 11 bases between. Germline values: CDR1 KGHDR, CDR2 SFDVKD. This CDR3 has 15 amino acids. The DNA of the CDR3 is TGTGCCACCAGTGGGGCGACTGTGAGCAATCAGCCCCAGCATTTT. Translation: CATSGATVSNQPQHF.

Worth noting for this clone: This sample includes further DNA sequences coding for the same CDR3. V is TRBV27 and J is TRBJ2-7; 7 bases line up with TRBD1. Germline CDR1 reads MNHEY; CDR2 reads SMNVEV (reference sequence). Germline trimming cut 2 bases from V and 2 bases from J; bases unmatched to any gene: 0. The CDR3 extends over 13 amino acids. CDR3 amino acids: CASSLGTAYEQYF. CDR3 sequence (DNA): TGTGCCAGCAGTTTAGGGACAGCCTACGAGCAGTACTTC.

V gene TRBV6-4 combines with J gene TRBJ2-1, with 12 nucleotides matching TRBD2. CDR1 and CDR2 (germline): MRHNA, SNTAGT. The CDR3 totals 18 residues. V trimming: 2 bases; J trimming: 3 bases; junction bases outside the gene matches: 8. CDR3 sequence: CASSDPRLAGGNYNEQFF. The CDR3 DNA is TGTGCCAGCAGTGACCCCCGGCTAGCGGGAGGGAACTACAATGAGCAGTTCTTC.

The chain couples TRBV7-2 to TRBJ1-6; D remains ambiguous. Germline assignment: CDR1 SGHTA and CDR2 FQGNSA. CDR3 length: 15 amino acids. The V and J ends lost 1 base and 0 bases respectively, with 4 bases between them. This CDR3 reads CASSLEFSYNSPLHF. The DNA of the CDR3 is TGTGCCAGCAGCTTAGAATTCTCCTATAATTCACCCCTCCACTTT.

The rearrangement links TRBV7-9 to TRBJ1-4; the D gene is possibly TRBD1 (5 bases). Germline lookup yields CDR1 SEHNR and CDR2 FQNEAQ (reference sequence). The CDR3 has 14 amino acids. With 1 base removed from V and 4 bases from J, the gap between germline ends came to 7 bases. The CDR3 nucleotides are TGTGCCAGCAGCTTAGGACAGCTTAATGAAAAACTGTTTTTT. It is translated as CASSLGQLNEKLFF.

This clone was seen at least ten times. The V call is TRBV25-1, the J call TRBJ2-3, with 7 bases that match TRBD2. The germline gives CDR1 MGHDK, CDR2 SYGVNS. The CDR3 spans 16 residues. J gave up 2 bases and V 4 bases, and 9 bases lay outside the gene matches. The DNA for the CDR3 is TGTGCCAGCAGTGGGGAACTAGCGCCCCACACAGATACGCAGTATTTT. This codes for CASSGELAPHTDTQYF.

The genes are TRBV12-5 and TRBJ1-5; TRBD1 might be the D (6 bases). Trimming took 7 bases from V and 5 from J, leaving 12 bases between them. The CDR3 loop spans 13 amino acids. Germline assignment: CDR1 LGHNT and CDR2 FRNRAP. The DNA of the CDR3 is TGTGCTAGTGCCCTCCCAGGGGATCAGCCCCAGCATTTT. It encodes CASALPGDQPQHF.

This chain joins TRBV5-8 and TRBJ1-5, with 7 bases fitting TRBD1. The CDR3 length is 17 residues. The germline CDR1 and CDR2 sequences are SGHTS and YDEGEE. V shed 0 bases and J 6 bases; nucleotides not matched to a gene: 12. CDR3 nucleotide sequence: TGTGCCAGCAGCTTGGCAGGGACAGTCCCATTCGGTCAGCCCCAGCATTTT. Protein sequence: CASSLAGTVPFGQPQHF.

This clone was counted a single time. The chain combines TRBV4-2 with TRBJ2-3; D possibly corresponds to TRBD2 (5 bases). Trimming cost V 0 bases and J 0 bases, with 10 bases left between them. The CDR3 covers 16 residues. Germline loops: CDR1 LGHNA, CDR2 YNFKEQ. The CDR3 region is CASSQDLTGSTDTQYF. CDR3 coding DNA: TGTGCCAGCAGCCAAGATCTAACGGGGAGCACAGATACGCAGTATTTT.

V gene TRBV9 combines with J gene TRBJ1-5; weak D call: TRBD1 (5 bases). Trimming took 4 bases from V and 0 from J, leaving 11 bases between them. Germline assignment: CDR1 SGDLS and CDR2 YYNGEE. The CDR3 loop spans 15 amino acids. CDR3 sequence (DNA): TGTGCCAGCAGCCCACGGGGGGATAGCAATCAGCCCCAGCATTTT. Translating it yields CASSPRGDSNQPQHF.

This clone was counted a single time. The chain links TRBV3-1 (or the pseudogene TRBV3-2) to TRBJ2-4; either TRBD1 or TRBD2 may fit D (6 bases each). Trimming pared 1 base from V and 7 bases from J, leaving 11 bases between. The germline CDR1 and CDR2 sequences are LGHDT and YNNKEL (reference sequence). CDR3 length equals 14 residues. CDR3 in amino acids: CASSQGRGTNIQYF. In nucleotides, the CDR3 is TGTGCCAGCAGCCAAGGAAGGGGGACTAACATTCAGTACTTC.

V usage is TRBV7-2 and J usage is TRBJ2-6; TRBD1 might be the D (6 bases). Per germline, CDR1 SGHTA and CDR2 FQGNSA. Deletions cut 4 bases from V and 2 bases from J, with 12 bases between. This CDR3 has 16 amino acids. CDR3 loop: CASSSITGTGANVLTF. DNA of the CDR3: TGTGCCAGCAGCTCAATCACAGGGACTGGGGCCAACGTCCTGACTTTC.

V is TRBV4-1 and J is TRBJ2-1, with 8 bases that match TRBD1. The germline V gene has CDR1 MGHRA and CDR2 YSYEKL. The CDR3 spans 17 residues. Unmatched junction bases numbered 11, after V lost 1 base and J lost 6 bases. In DNA form, the CDR3 reads TGCGCCAGCAGCCAAGGCCGGACAGGGAAAAAGGGCAATGAGCAGTTCTTC. The encoded protein is CASSQGRTGKKGNEQFF.

This clone occurred once. CDR3 bases: TGTGCCAGCAGCTCGTATACCACCGGGACAGAAGAGACCCAGTACTTC. Its translation is CASSSYTTGTEETQYF. The chain employs TRBV11-2 and TRBJ2-5; 7 bases map to TRBD1. The CDR3 extends over 16 amino acids. V lost 4 bases, J lost 3 bases, and 11 bases stayed unmatched. From germline, CDR1 is SGHAT and CDR2 FQNNGV.

The chain carries TRBV11-2 and TRBJ2-1; 9 positions match TRBD2. The junction had 3 bases not matched to a gene; V was cut back by 0 bases and J by 6 bases. From germline, CDR1 is SGHAT and CDR2 FQNNGV. The CDR3 loop spans 15 amino acids. The DNA of the CDR3 is TGTGCCAGCAGCTTAGATCGGACTAGCGCCAATGAGCAGTTCTTC. Translated, it gives CASSLDRTSANEQFF.